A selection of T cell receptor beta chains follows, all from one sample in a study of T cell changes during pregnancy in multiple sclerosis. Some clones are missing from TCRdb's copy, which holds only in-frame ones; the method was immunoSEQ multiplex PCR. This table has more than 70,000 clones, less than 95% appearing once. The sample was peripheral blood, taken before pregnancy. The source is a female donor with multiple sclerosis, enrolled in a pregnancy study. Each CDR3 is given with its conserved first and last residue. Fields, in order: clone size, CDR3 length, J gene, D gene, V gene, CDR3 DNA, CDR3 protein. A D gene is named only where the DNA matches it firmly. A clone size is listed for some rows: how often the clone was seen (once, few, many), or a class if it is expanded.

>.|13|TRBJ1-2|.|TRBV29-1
TGCAGCGCTCCAACCGAGGCAAACTATGGCTACACCTTC
CSAPTEANYGYTF
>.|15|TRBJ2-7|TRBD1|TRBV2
TGTGCCAGCATGCCCACCCGACAGGGGGTCTACGAGCAGTACTTC
CASMPTRQGVYEQYF
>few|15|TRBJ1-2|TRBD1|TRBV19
TGTGCCAGTAGTATATTCGGCAGGGGGCAAGAGGGCTACACCTTC
CASSIFGRGQEGYTF
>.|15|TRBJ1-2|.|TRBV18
TGTGTCAGCTCACCCGACAGGACGACTAACTATGGCTACACCTTC
CVSSPDRTTNYGYTF
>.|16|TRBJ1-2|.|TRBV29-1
TGCAGCGTTACCTCAGGGGCAGGCGTAGGAAACTATGGCTACACCTTC
CSVTSGAGVGNYGYTF
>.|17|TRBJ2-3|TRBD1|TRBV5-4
TGTGCCAGCAGCTTGCCGGCAGGGGGCCTGACCACAGATACGCAGTATTTT
CASSLPAGGLTTDTQYF
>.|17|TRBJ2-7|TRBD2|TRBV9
TGTGCCAGCAGCGTAGCGGGGGGGCTGCCCCCCTCTGATGAGCAGTACTTC
CASSVAGGLPPSDEQYF
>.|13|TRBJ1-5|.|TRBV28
TGTGCCAGCACGGGGAGTAGCAATCAGCCCCAGCATTTT
CASTGSSNQPQHF
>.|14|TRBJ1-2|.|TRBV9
TGTGCCAGCAGCGAGGACGCAGGGGACTATGGCTACACCTTC
CASSEDAGDYGYTF
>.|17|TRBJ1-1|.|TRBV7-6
TGTGCCAGCAGCTTATATCCCAGGGGCCCGGGGGGAACTGAAGCTTTCTTT
CASSLYPRGPGGTEAFF
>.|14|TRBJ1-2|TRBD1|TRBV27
TGTGCCAGCAGTCGCGGACAGGGGATCTATGGCTACACCTTC
CASSRGQGIYGYTF
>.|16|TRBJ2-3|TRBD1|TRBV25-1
TGTGCCAGCCCCGCACCCGGGACAGGGGTGAAGGATACGCAGTATTTT
CASPAPGTGVKDTQYF
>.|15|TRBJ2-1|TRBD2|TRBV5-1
TGCGCCAGCGGACTGGGGACTAGCGGTTACAATGAGCAGTTCTTC
CASGLGTSGYNEQFF
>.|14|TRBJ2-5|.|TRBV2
TGTGCCAGCAAGGGGTCATTGCGGGGAGAGACCCAGTACTTC
CASKGSLRGETQYF
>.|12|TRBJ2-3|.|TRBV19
TGTGCCAGTAGTACCGGGTTTGTTGCGCAGTATTTT
CASSTGFVAQYF
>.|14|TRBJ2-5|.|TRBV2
TGTGCCAGCAGTGAAAAAGGGGAATGGGAGACCCAGTACTTC
CASSEKGEWETQYF
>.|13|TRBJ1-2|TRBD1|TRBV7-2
TGTGCCAGCAGCCCAGACAGGGTTACTGGCTACACCTTC
CASSPDRVTGYTF
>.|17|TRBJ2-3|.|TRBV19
TGTGCCAGTAGTATAGGAGTCGGCGGGTTAAGCACAGATACGCAGTATTTT
CASSIGVGGLSTDTQYF
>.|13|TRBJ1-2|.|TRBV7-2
TGTGCCAGCAGCTTAGGGGCAGGGTTTGGCTACACCTTC
CASSLGAGFGYTF
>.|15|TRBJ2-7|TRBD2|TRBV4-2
TGTGCCAGCAGCCAACAGACTAGCGGGAACTACGAGCAGTACTTC
CASSQQTSGNYEQYF
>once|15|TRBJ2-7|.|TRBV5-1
TGCGCCAGCAGACTAACCCCTAGCGCCCCCTACGAGCAGTACTTC
CASRLTPSAPYEQYF
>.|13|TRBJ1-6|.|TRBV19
TGTGCCAGTAGTAGGCAGGGCGATTCACCCCTCCACTTT
CASSRQGDSPLHF
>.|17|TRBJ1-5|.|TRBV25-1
TGTGCCAGCAGTGAATCCCGGGGGAGAACATGGGAACAGCCCCAGCATTTT
CASSESRGRTWEQPQHF
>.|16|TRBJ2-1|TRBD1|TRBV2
TGTGCCAGCAGTGAGACCGCCGGGACAGTCCTGTATGAGCAGTTCTTC
CASSETAGTVLYEQFF
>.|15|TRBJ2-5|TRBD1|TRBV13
TGTGCCAGCAGCTTAGCCCGCCGGGACAGGGGGACCCAGTACTTC
CASSLARRDRGTQYF
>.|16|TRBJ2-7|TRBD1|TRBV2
TGTGCCAGCAGTGATATTTGGGGACAGGGGACCTACGAGCAGTACTTC
CASSDIWGQGTYEQYF